The source of this TCR beta chain is a study of read filtering for tumor transcriptome and immune sequencing. This clonotype showed up many times. This library used approximately 370 ng RNA and molecular barcoded adaptors spanning alpha/delta and beta/gamma chains. TCRdb analysed the reads with MiXCR anew, one entry per CDR3 protein. In the table there are about 24,000 distinct CDR3 sequences, 22% of which are singletons. The CDR3 is 11 amino acids. Germline V gene lookup returns CDR1 SNHLY and CDR2 FYNNEI. The V and J ends lost 3 bases and 11 bases respectively, with 7 bases between them. This clonotype was sampled from a donor at least 40 years old with multiple myeloma. The chain uses TRBV2 and TRBJ2-2, with unresolved D. Sequencing used a population of CD138-negative cells sorted from bone marrow. CDR3: CASSDSRELFF. The CDR3 coding sequence is TGTGCCAGCAGTGATTCCCGCGAGCTGTTTTTT.